The next 5 T cell receptor beta chains were all read from a single sample in a study of regulatory T cells in long-lasting Graves disease (dated by TCRdb to about 2021). Library construction relied on multiplex PCR. The reads were generated on an Illumina HiSeq 4000. iRepertoire HTBI primers and Arm-PCR amplification of CDR3 regions were used to construct TCR beta libraries. The public reads were run again by TCRdb, first through fastp at Q25 and then through MiXCR, and only productive beta chains were kept. Duplicate CDR3 protein sequences are folded into a single record with the most common DNA and genes. This sample gives some 460,000 distinct CDR3 sequences in total; around 15% of them show up just once. The top ten constitute 12% of the sample. The time point label corresponds to: newly diagnosed GD, antithyroid drugs for less than 3 months. For both TCR sequencing and RNA sequencing, RNA was extracted from PBMCs using TRIzol.

These same data were also listed under a study on T cells in Graves' hyperthyroidism and ophthalmopathy.

The source material was peripheral blood mononuclear cells (PBMCs), sampled at new diagnosis, from a patient treated with antithyroid drugs. The receptors originated from a man aged 35 to 55 with Graves disease. Donor details come from another sample of the same person, matched by shared clones.

This clonotype was picked up a small number of times. The rearrangement links TRBV7-2 to TRBJ2-1; D is perhaps TRBD2 (5 bases). V dropped 7 bases and J dropped 7 bases, with 20 bases sitting between them. The CDR3 totals 15 residues. The germline V gene has CDR1 SGHTA and CDR2 FQGNSA. CDR3 in amino acids: CASTQRRAGNNEQFF. The CDR3, as DNA: TGTGCCAGCACCCAGCGGCGGGCTGGGAATAATGAGCAGTTCTTC.

This clonotype was seen more than once but under ten times. The genes are TRBV30 and TRBJ2-5; tentatively, D is TRBD2 (6 bases). The CDR3 is 15 amino acids. Germline lookup yields CDR1 GTSNPN and CDR2 SVGIG (reference sequence). The V and J ends lost 0 bases and 2 bases respectively, with 13 bases between them. CDR3 nucleotides: TGTGCCTGGAGTGTAATTAGCGGACCACAAGAGACCCAGTACTTC. Translation: CAWSVISGPQETQYF.

This clonotype was picked up many times. The V and J genes are TRBV5-1 and TRBJ2-1, with 13 nucleotides matching TRBD2. Germline assignment: CDR1 SGHRS and CDR2 YFSETQ. CDR3 length: 18 residues. J lost 0 bases, V lost 5 bases, and 8 bases had no gene match. CDR3: CASRSGLAGTLSYNEQFF. CDR3 bases: TGCGCCAGCAGATCGGGACTAGCGGGGACCCTCTCCTACAATGAGCAGTTCTTC.

The chain carries TRBV5-1 and TRBJ2-2; no clear D. CDR3 size: 15 residues. Germline assignment: CDR1 SGHRS and CDR2 YFSETQ. V was shortened by 2 bases and J by 1 base, with 9 bases between the two germline ends. The CDR3 nucleotides are TGCGCCAGCAGCTTATCCACCGTGAACACCGGGGAGCTGTTTTTT. Translating it yields CASSLSTVNTGELFF.

The chain has TRBV16 and TRBJ2-1, with 7 bases aligning to TRBD2. This CDR3 has 15 amino acids. Germline V gene data show CDR1 as KGHSY and CDR2 as FQNENV. V shed 2 bases and J 4 bases; nucleotides not matched to a gene: 5. This CDR3 is CASSQRGRGYNEQFF. In DNA form, the CDR3 reads TGTGCCAGCAGCCAACGCGGGAGAGGTTACAATGAGCAGTTCTTC. The full variable domain, rest sourced from reference TRBV16 and TRBJ2-1, is GEEVAQTPKHLVRGEGQKAKLYCAPIKGHSYVFWYQQVLKNEFKFLISFQNENVFDETGMPKERFSAKCLPNSPCSLEIQATKLEDSAVYFCASSQRGRGYNEQFFGPGTRLTVL.